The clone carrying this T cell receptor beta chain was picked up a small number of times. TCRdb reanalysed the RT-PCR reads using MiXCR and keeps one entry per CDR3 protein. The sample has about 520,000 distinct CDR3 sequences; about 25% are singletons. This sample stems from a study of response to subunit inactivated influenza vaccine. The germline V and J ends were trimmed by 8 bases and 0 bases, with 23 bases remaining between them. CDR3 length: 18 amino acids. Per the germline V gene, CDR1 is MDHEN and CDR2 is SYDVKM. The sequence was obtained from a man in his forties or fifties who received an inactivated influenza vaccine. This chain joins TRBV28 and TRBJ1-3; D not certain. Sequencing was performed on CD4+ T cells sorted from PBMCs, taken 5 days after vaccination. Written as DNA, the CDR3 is TGTGCCAGCGACAAGCAGGCCCGACGCCCATCCTCTGGAAACACCATATATTTT. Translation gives CASDKQARRPSSGNTIYF.